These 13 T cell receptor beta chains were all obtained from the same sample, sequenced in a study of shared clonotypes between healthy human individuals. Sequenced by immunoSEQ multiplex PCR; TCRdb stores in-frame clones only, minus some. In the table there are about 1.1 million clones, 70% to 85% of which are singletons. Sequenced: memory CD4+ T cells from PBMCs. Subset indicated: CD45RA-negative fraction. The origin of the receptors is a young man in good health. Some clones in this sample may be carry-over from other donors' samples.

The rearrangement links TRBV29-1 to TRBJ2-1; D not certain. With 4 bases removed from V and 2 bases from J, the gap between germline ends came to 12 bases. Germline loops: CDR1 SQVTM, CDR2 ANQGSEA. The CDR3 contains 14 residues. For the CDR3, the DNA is TGCAGCGTTGGGCCCATAGGTCCCTACAATGAGCAGTTCTTC. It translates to CSVGPIGPYNEQFF.

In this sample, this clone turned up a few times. CDR3 in DNA: TGTGCCAGCAGTCCCCGACTAGCTGGTGAGCAGTTCTTC. This translates into CASSPRLAGEQFF. V usage is TRBV28 and J usage is TRBJ2-1, with TRBD2 identical over 7 bases. From germline, CDR1 is MDHEN and CDR2 SYDVKM. This CDR3 is 13 amino acids long. The junction had 7 bases not matched to a gene; V was cut back by 5 bases and J by 9 bases.

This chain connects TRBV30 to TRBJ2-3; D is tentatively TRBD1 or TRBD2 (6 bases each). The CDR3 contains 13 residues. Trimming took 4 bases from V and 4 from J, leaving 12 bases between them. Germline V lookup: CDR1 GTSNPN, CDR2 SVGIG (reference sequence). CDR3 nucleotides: TGTGCCTGGATGGTCGGGGGCTCAGATACGCAGTATTTT. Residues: CAWMVGGSDTQYF.

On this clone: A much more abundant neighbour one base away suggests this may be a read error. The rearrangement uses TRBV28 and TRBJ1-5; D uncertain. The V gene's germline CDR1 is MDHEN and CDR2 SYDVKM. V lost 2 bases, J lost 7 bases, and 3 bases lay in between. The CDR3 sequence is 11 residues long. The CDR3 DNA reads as TGTGCCAGCAGTTTAGAACAGCCCCAGCATTTT. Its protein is CASSLEQPQHF.

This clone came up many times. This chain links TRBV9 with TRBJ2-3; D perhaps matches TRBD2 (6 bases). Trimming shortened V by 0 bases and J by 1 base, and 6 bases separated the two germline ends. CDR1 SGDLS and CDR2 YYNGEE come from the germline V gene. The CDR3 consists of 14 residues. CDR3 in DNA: TGTGCCAGCAGCGTAGCTAGCGGCACAGATACGCAGTATTTT. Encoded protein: CASSVASGTDTQYF.

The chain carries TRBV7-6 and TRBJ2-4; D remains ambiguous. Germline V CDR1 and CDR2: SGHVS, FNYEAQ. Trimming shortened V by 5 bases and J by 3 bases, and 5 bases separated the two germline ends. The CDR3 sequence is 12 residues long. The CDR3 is CASSPIKNIQYF. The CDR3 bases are TGTGCCAGCAGCCCAATCAAAAACATTCAGTACTTC.

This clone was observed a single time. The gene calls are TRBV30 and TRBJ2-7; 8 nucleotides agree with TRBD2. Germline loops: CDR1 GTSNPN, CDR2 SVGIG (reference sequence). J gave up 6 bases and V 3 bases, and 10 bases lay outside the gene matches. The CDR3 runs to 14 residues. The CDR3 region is CAWRPSGSLLEQYF. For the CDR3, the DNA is TGTGCCTGGAGGCCAAGCGGGAGCCTCCTCGAGCAGTACTTC.

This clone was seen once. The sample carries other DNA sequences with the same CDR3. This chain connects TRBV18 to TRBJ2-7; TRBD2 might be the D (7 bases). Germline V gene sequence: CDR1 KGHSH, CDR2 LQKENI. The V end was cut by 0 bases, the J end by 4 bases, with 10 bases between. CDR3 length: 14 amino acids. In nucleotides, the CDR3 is TGTGCCAGCTCACCACCGGGGGGGCCGTACGAGCAGTACTTC. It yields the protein CASSPPGGPYEQYF.

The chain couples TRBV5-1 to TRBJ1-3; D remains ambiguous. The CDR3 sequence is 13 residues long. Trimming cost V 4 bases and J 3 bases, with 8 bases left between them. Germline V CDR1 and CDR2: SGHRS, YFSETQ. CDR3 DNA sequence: TGCGCCAGCAGCCGGGAGGTTGGAAACACCATATATTTT. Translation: CASSREVGNTIYF.

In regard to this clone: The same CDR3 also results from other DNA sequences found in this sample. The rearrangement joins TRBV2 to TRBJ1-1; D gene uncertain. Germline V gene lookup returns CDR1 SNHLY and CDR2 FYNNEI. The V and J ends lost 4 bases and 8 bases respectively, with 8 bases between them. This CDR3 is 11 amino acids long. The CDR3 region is CASSVGTEAFF. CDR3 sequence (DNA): TGTGCCAGCAGTGTGGGCACAGAAGCTTTCTTT.

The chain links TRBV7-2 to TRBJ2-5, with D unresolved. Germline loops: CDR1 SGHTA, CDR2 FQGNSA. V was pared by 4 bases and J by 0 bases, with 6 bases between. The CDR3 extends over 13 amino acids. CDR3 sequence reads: CASSSVYQETQYF. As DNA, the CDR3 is TGTGCCAGCAGCTCCGTGTACCAAGAGACCCAGTACTTC.

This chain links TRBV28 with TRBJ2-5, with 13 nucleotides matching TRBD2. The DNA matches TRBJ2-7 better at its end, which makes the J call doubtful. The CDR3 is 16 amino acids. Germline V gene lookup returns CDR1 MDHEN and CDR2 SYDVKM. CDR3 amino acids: CASSRTGTSGKYEQYF. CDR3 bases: TGTGCCAGCAGCCGGACCGGGACTAGCGGGAAATACGAGCAGTACTTC.

The CDR3 reads CASTLGKYNEQFF. In DNA, the CDR3 is TGTGCCAGCACCCTCGGCAAATACAATGAGCAGTTCTTC. The rearrangement links TRBV5-6 to TRBJ2-1; D ambiguous. From germline, CDR1 is SGHDT and CDR2 YYEEEE. This CDR3 has 13 amino acids. With 6 bases removed from V and 4 bases from J, the gap between germline ends came to 11 bases.